Following are 13 T cell receptor beta chains from one sample sequenced in a study of CD8 T cells in Susac syndrome. The RNA input was about 0.5 to 1 ug, and it was reverse transcribed with random hexamers. TCRdb reanalysed the immunoSEQ multiplex PCR reads using MiXCR and keeps one entry per CDR3 protein. The sample consists of 350,000 to 550,000 distinct CDR3 sequences, around 85% of them appearing once. Sequenced: CD8+ T cells from PBMCs. The receptor set was obtained from a human donor with multiple sclerosis.

This clonotype occurred a few times. The chain couples TRBV27 to TRBJ1-1; 10 nucleotides line up with TRBD1. V lost 4 bases and J lost 4; bases outside the gene matches: 3. CDR1 and CDR2 from the germline V gene are MNHEY and SMNVEV (reference sequence). This CDR3 spans 14 amino acids. Written as DNA, the CDR3 is TGTGCCAGCAGTTCCGGGACAGGGGTCACTGAAGCTTTCTTT. This translates into CASSSGTGVTEAFF.

The chain combines TRBV20-1 with TRBJ2-1; the match to TRBD2 covers 10 bases. Germline trimming cut 1 base from V and 4 bases from J; bases unmatched to any gene: 4. Germline values: CDR1 DFQATT, CDR2 SNEGSKA (reference sequence). The length of the CDR3 is 15 residues. CDR3 protein: CSARALAGEYNEQFF. The CDR3 bases are TGCAGTGCTAGAGCTCTAGCGGGAGAATACAATGAGCAGTTCTTC.

The chain links TRBV20-1 to TRBJ2-7; 12 bases are a match to TRBD1. The CDR3 extends over 13 amino acids. Germline CDR1 and CDR2: DFQATT and SNEGSKA (reference sequence). V was pared by 3 bases and J by 6 bases, with 3 bases of the junction left unmatched. CDR3 sequence reads: CSASWDRGPEQYF. In DNA form, the CDR3 reads TGCAGTGCTAGCTGGGACAGGGGGCCCGAGCAGTACTTC.

V and J are TRBV19 and TRBJ1-1, with 9 bases aligning to TRBD1. This CDR3 has 13 amino acids. V gave up 6 bases and J gave up 7 bases; unmatched junction bases: 6. CDR1 is LNHDA and CDR2 is SQIVND in the germline V gene (reference sequence). CDR3 sequence reads: CASSTGTGLEAFF. CDR3 nucleotide sequence: TGTGCCAGTAGCACCGGGACAGGGCTTGAAGCTTTCTTT.

The V call is TRBV29-1, the J call TRBJ2-5, with D unresolved. CDR3 length: 13 amino acids. Germline CDR1 and CDR2: SQVTM and ANQGSEA. V was shortened by 4 bases and J by 2 bases, with 11 bases between the two germline ends. Here the CDR3 DNA reads TGCAGCGTTGCCGATCCAGAGCAAGAGACCCAGTACTTC. Protein sequence: CSVADPEQETQYF.

This clonotype was detected a few times. One end of the junction fails to match germline, which may point to a read error. The rearrangement joins TRBV20-1 to TRBJ2-7, with D possibly being TRBD1 or TRBD2 (5 bases each). The CDR3 runs 14 residues. Germline CDR1 is DFQATT and CDR2 is SNEGSKA (reference sequence). The CDR3 DNA follows: TGCAGTGCTAGAGATTCGGGGCCTCCCTACGCGCAGTACTTC. Translated: CSARDSGPPYAQYF.

The chain carries TRBV2 and TRBJ2-7; no clear D gene. This CDR3 spans 15 amino acids. CDR1 and CDR2 (germline): SNHLY, FYNNEI. The ends were cut back, 3 bases at V and 0 bases at J, with 12 bases in the middle. The CDR3 DNA is TGTGCCAGCAGTGAGATAGCACTCGACTCCTACGAGCAGTACTTC. It translates to CASSEIALDSYEQYF.

The J gene is TRBJ2-3, the V gene TRBV5-6; TRBD2 agrees at 15 bases. The J segment lost 2 bases and the V segment lost 0 bases, leaving 4 bases of the junction unmatched. The CDR3 length is 18 residues. Germline CDR1 is SGHDT and CDR2 is YYEEEE. The CDR3 sequence: CASSLGGLAGGNTDTQYF. The DNA for the CDR3 is TGTGCCAGCAGCTTGGGCGGACTAGCGGGAGGGAACACAGATACGCAGTATTTT.

This sequence joins TRBV30 and TRBJ2-7, with a weak D call TRBD2 (6 bases). This CDR3 contains 14 residues. Per germline, CDR1 GTSNPN and CDR2 SVGIG (reference sequence). The V and J ends lost 0 bases and 4 bases respectively, with 13 bases between them. The CDR3 bases are TGTGCCTGGAGTGTACGACTAGTTGGGTACGAGCAGTACTTC. This encodes CAWSVRLVGYEQYF.

This clonotype is a singleton in its sample. The V call is TRBV7-6, the J call TRBJ2-1, with unresolved D. The CDR3 loop spans 15 amino acids. The V end was cut by 5 bases, the J end by 0 bases, with 11 bases between. Germline V gives CDR1 SGHVS, CDR2 FNYEAQ. CDR3: CASSLIHDSYNEQFF. CDR3 coding DNA: TGTGCCAGCAGCCTCATACATGACTCCTACAATGAGCAGTTCTTC.

Only one count was recorded for this clonotype. The V gene is TRBV10-1, the J gene TRBJ2-3; 8 nucleotides match TRBD1. CDR1 and CDR2 (germline): WNHNN, SYGVQD (reference sequence). CDR3 size: 15 residues. After removal of 2 bases from V and 6 bases from J, the junction contained 7 bases not matched to a gene. CDR3 in amino acids: CASSERTGMEDTQYF. CDR3 coding DNA: TGCGCCAGCAGTGAGAGGACAGGGATGGAGGATACGCAGTATTTT.

This sequence joins TRBV28 and TRBJ2-4; no clear D. The CDR3 covers 16 residues. The V gene's germline CDR1 is MDHEN and CDR2 SYDVKM. V lost 3 bases to trimming and J lost 2 bases, with 14 bases between them. The CDR3: CASSLTGAASKNIQYF. In DNA form, the CDR3 reads TGTGCCAGCAGTTTGACGGGTGCGGCGTCCAAAAACATTCAGTACTTC. Full variable domain (outside the CDR3, taken from reference TRBV28 and TRBJ2-4): DVKVTQSSRYLVKRTGEKVFLECVQDMDHENMFWYRQDPGLGLRLIYFSYDVKMKEKGDIPEGYSVSREKKERFSLILESASTNQTSMYLCASSLTGAASKNIQYFGAGTRLSVL.

The chain has TRBV5-1 and TRBJ2-7; no firm D call. Germline-derived CDR1 and CDR2 are SGHRS and YFSETQ. V lost 7 bases and J lost 3, with 14 bases in between. This CDR3 spans 13 amino acids. The CDR3 protein is CASGLGSFYEQYF. The CDR3, as DNA: TGCGCCAGCGGGCTGGGAAGTTTCTACGAGCAGTACTTC.